Here is one T cell receptor (beta chain) with its context. These data belong to a study of blood T cell repertoires in COVID-19. Study summary: Samples representing acute and convalescent COVID-19 were sourced from the United States, Italy and Spain. T cells, B-cell-depleted T cells, or PBMCs supplied cDNA or gDNA.

Original analysis: Cell counts per sample came from amplifying reference gene primers. Produced via immunoSEQ multiplex PCR; TCRdb's table is partial and in-frame only. V, J and clone size reflect that table, while D and trimming were determined from the DNA. The table lists 25,000 to 30,000 clones, approximately 67% of them singletons. This receptor was identified in a human donor in a cohort sampled during active COVID-19. Sample: peripheral blood.

This CDR3 is CASSQGTANYGYTF. In DNA form, the CDR3 reads TGTGCCAGCAGCCAAGGGACAGCTAACTATGGCTACACCTTC. V is TRBV3-1 (or the pseudogene TRBV3-2) and J is TRBJ1-2; D is possibly TRBD1 (6 bases). Germline-derived CDR1 and CDR2 are LGHDT and YNNKEL (reference sequence). CDR3 length: 14 residues. The germline V and J ends were trimmed by 1 base and 0 bases, with 6 bases remaining between them.